These 20 T cell receptor beta chains share one sample of origin, sequenced in a study of control samples from healthy donors and cancer patients (dated by TCRdb to about 2020). Libraries came from the immunoSEQ multiplex PCR assay. TCRdb provides this immuneACCESS table in a form limited to in-frame rearrangements. Some clones are lacking; in checked studies, under half of them reflect an unresolved V gene, and why the rest are absent is not known. This sample has some 140,000 clones in its table, and 80% to 90% of those were observed once. Approximately 9.4% of the sample belongs to the ten largest clones. The sample taken for sequencing was blood. These receptors all come from a woman aged 25 to 39 in good health.

This clone showed up just once. The chain couples TRBV3-1 (or the pseudogene TRBV3-2) to TRBJ2-1, with a weak D call TRBD2 (5 bases). V was pared by 0 bases and J by 8 bases, with 14 bases between. Germline V gene sequence: CDR1 LGHDT, CDR2 YNNKEL (reference sequence). The CDR3 covers 15 residues. CDR3 amino acids: CASSQEEPPRDEQFF. Here the CDR3 DNA reads TGTGCCAGCAGCCAAGAAGAACCCCCGAGGGATGAGCAGTTCTTC.

This clone was seen only a few times. The chain uses TRBV5-1 and TRBJ2-1; 7 bases align to TRBD2. The CDR3 runs to 14 residues. The germline V gene encodes CDR1 SGHRS and CDR2 YFSETQ. V shed 5 bases, J shed 6 bases, and the junction held 8 bases outside the gene matches. The CDR3 nucleotides read TGCGCCAGCAGGTCCCTAGCGGACCCCAATGAGCAGTTCTTC. The encoded protein is CASRSLADPNEQFF.

This rearrangement joins TRBV29-1 to TRBJ2-1; a possible D gene is TRBD1 (5 bases). V shed 7 bases and J shed 4 bases, with 14 bases lying between them. Germline V CDR1 and CDR2: SQVTM, ANQGSEA. The CDR3 sequence is 13 residues long. In nucleotides, the CDR3 is TGCAGCGGAATGACAGTGGGGTACAATGAGCAGTTCTTC. It is translated as CSGMTVGYNEQFF.

In the case of this clone: At one of its ends the junction is not consistent with the germline gene, which may arise from a read error. The V call is TRBV12-3 or TRBV12-4, the J call TRBJ2-4; 8 nucleotides match TRBD2. This CDR3 comprises 12 residues. Here the CDR3 reads CASRAPGLEVIF. DNA for the CDR3: TGTGCCAGCAGAGCCCCGGGACTAGAAGTGATCTTC.

The V gene is TRBV6-5, the J gene TRBJ1-5, with no clear D. The germline CDR1 and CDR2 sequences are MNHEY and SVGAGI. The CDR3 sequence is 13 residues long. The V and J ends lost 0 bases and 11 bases respectively, with 11 bases between them. The CDR3 loop is CASSYSAGSTQHF. The CDR3 DNA follows: TGTGCCAGCAGTTACTCGGCCGGGTCCACCCAGCATTTT.

The chain has TRBV14 and TRBJ1-2; a possible D gene is TRBD1 (5 bases). CDR1 and CDR2 (germline): SGHDN, FVKESK. This CDR3 comprises 16 residues. The V and J ends lost 4 bases and 4 bases respectively, with 19 bases between them. CDR3 nucleotide sequence: TGTGCCAGCAGCCGTGCCGGGACTGGCCCTAGCTATGGCTACACCTTC. This encodes CASSRAGTGPSYGYTF.

This chain links TRBV12-3 or TRBV12-4 with TRBJ2-1; maybe TRBD2 (6 bases). V shed 5 bases and J shed 11 bases, with 16 bases lying between them. This CDR3 has 13 residues. The CDR3 here is CASSHSGSGKQFF. CDR3 nucleotides: TGTGCCAGCAGTCATTCGGGTAGCGGAAAGCAGTTCTTC.

The chain's CDR3 is CASSDPAPISYEQYF. The CDR3 DNA is TGCGCCAGCAGTGACCCTGCTCCGATCTCCTACGAGCAGTACTTC. The chain couples TRBV10-2 to TRBJ2-7; D not certain. CDR3 size: 15 residues. Trimming took off 3 bases at V and 0 bases at J, with 12 bases between the two ends. The germline V gene encodes CDR1 WSHSY and CDR2 SAAADI.

The CDR3 DNA reads as TGTGCCTGGAGTGTACAGTGGGGGCCAGAGGAAAAACTGTTTTTT. Its translation is CAWSVQWGPEEKLFF. This rearrangement joins TRBV30 to TRBJ1-4; tentative D call: TRBD1 (6 bases). The germline CDR1 and CDR2 sequences are GTSNPN and SVGIG (reference sequence). The V gene lost 0 bases and the J gene lost 8 bases, with 16 bases spanning the gap. The CDR3 has 15 residues.

The V and J genes are TRBV19 and TRBJ2-1; D perhaps matches TRBD2 (5 bases). The germline V gene encodes CDR1 LNHDA and CDR2 SQIVND (reference sequence). The CDR3 loop spans 13 amino acids. Between the trimmed V and J ends, which lost 8 bases and 7 bases, there was a span of 15 bases. This CDR3 reads CASLDRRRNEQFF. The CDR3 DNA follows: TGTGCCAGTCTGGATAGGCGGAGGAATGAGCAGTTCTTC.

This chain uses TRBV10-3 with TRBJ2-1, with TRBD2 matching over 13 bases. The ends lost 11 bases at V and 7 bases at J; junction bases unmatched: 11. This CDR3 comprises 15 residues. Germline V lookup: CDR1 ENHRY, CDR2 SYGVKD. CDR3 DNA sequence: TGTGCCGCGGCGGGACTAGCGGGGTTCTCAAATGAGCAGTTCTTC. Amino acid sequence: CAAAGLAGFSNEQFF.

This chain uses TRBV14 with TRBJ2-5; D gene unclear. V lost 4 bases, J lost 3 bases, and 12 bases lay in between. CDR3 size: 14 residues. Germline CDR1 reads SGHDN; CDR2 reads FVKESK. CDR3 sequence reads: CASSLRGTKETQYF. CDR3 nucleotides: TGTGCCAGCAGCCTCCGAGGTACGAAAGAGACCCAGTACTTC.

This clone was seen only a few times. The chain is built from TRBV18 and TRBJ1-1; weak D call: TRBD1 (5 bases). Per the germline V gene, CDR1 is KGHSH and CDR2 is LQKENI. This CDR3 has 17 residues. Trimming took off 3 bases at V and 6 bases at J, with 23 bases between the two ends. The CDR3, as DNA: TGTGCCAGCTCACCCCAGCCCCAAAGGCAGGGAGGGTCTGAAGCTTTCTTT. It specifies CASSPQPQRQGGSEAFF.

The chain uses TRBV4-2 and TRBJ1-2; D is ambiguous. The CDR3 length is 15 residues. V lost 0 bases and J lost 8, with 16 bases in between. From germline, CDR1 is LGHNA and CDR2 YNFKEQ. The chain's CDR3 is CASSQDFRVDLGYTF. In DNA, the CDR3 is TGTGCCAGCAGCCAAGATTTTAGAGTCGACCTGGGCTACACCTTC.

CDR3 sequence: CSVEDRGINEQFF. The CDR3 DNA reads TGCAGCGTTGAGGACAGGGGAATCAATGAGCAGTTCTTC. V is TRBV29-1 and J is TRBJ2-1; 9 nucleotides agree with TRBD1. This CDR3 has 13 amino acids. Germline lookup yields CDR1 SQVTM and CDR2 ANQGSEA. With 3 bases clipped from V and 6 bases from J, the junction kept 3 bases outside the gene matches.

This chain links TRBV28 with TRBJ1-2, with 9 bases identical to TRBD1. Germline CDR1 is MDHEN and CDR2 is SYDVKM. CDR3 length: 14 amino acids. V gave up 4 bases and J gave up 8 bases; unmatched junction bases: 8. CDR3 nucleotides: TGTGCCAGCAGTTCTGGGACAGGGACGAGAGGCTACACCTTC. Translating it yields CASSSGTGTRGYTF.

This chain joins TRBV5-1 and TRBJ1-2; D unclear. Germline loops: CDR1 SGHRS, CDR2 YFSETQ. The CDR3 loop spans 16 amino acids. Trimming removed 0 bases from V and 0 bases from J, with 12 bases in between. The DNA of the CDR3 is TGCGCCAGCAGCTTGGGTGTTGTAGAAGCTAACTATGGCTACACCTTC. This sequence encodes CASSLGVVEANYGYTF.

The rearrangement uses TRBV9 and TRBJ1-1; D may be TRBD1 (6 bases). Per germline, CDR1 SGDLS and CDR2 YYNGEE. This CDR3 comprises 15 residues. Deletions cut 0 bases from V and 4 bases from J, with 13 bases between. The CDR3 protein is CASSVEGGRGTEAFF. CDR3 coding DNA: TGTGCCAGCAGCGTAGAGGGGGGCAGGGGCACTGAAGCTTTCTTT. Full variable domain (outside the CDR3, taken from reference TRBV9 and TRBJ1-1): DSGVTQTPKHLITATGQRVTLRCSPRSGDLSVYWYQQSLDQGLQFLIQYYNGEERAKGNILERFSAQQFPDLHSELNLSSLELGDSALYFCASSVEGGRGTEAFFGQGTRLTVV.

The V gene is TRBV9, the J gene TRBJ1-3, with a weak D call TRBD1 (6 bases). The CDR3 contains 15 residues. Germline V gene data show CDR1 as SGDLS and CDR2 as YYNGEE. Trimming pared 0 bases from V and 4 bases from J, leaving 11 bases between. CDR3 sequence reads: CASSVGRGAGNTIYF. The CDR3 region has the DNA TGTGCCAGCAGCGTAGGGCGGGGGGCAGGAAACACCATATATTTT. The full variable domain, rest sourced from reference TRBV9 and TRBJ1-3, is DSGVTQTPKHLITATGQRVTLRCSPRSGDLSVYWYQQSLDQGLQFLIQYYNGEERAKGNILERFSAQQFPDLHSELNLSSLELGDSALYFCASSVGRGAGNTIYFGEGSWLTVV.

The chain couples TRBV6-6 to TRBJ2-1, with TRBD2 matching over 8 bases. V trimming: 4 bases; J trimming: 10 bases; junction bases outside the gene matches: 12. This CDR3 comprises 15 residues. The V gene's germline CDR1 is MNHNY and CDR2 SVGAGI (reference sequence). This CDR3 reads CASSSPTSGKGEQFF. The CDR3 coding sequence is TGTGCCAGCAGTTCCCCCACTAGCGGTAAAGGGGAGCAGTTCTTC.